Below, 31 T cell receptor beta chains from the same sample are listed, as sequenced in a study of T cell responses to AZD1222 COVID-19 vaccine. Here immunoSEQ multiplex PCR was the method, and the copy in TCRdb shows in-frame clones only, minus some. The table records 110,000 to 150,000 clones, 93% of them present only once. The sample here was peripheral blood, taken on day 0 of AZD1222 vaccination. The receptor set was obtained from an adult in good health.

In its sample, this clone was seen once. The CDR3 DNA reads as TGTGCCAGCAGCTTAGTGTCAGCAGGCTATGGCTACACCTTC. Translated, it gives CASSLVSAGYGYTF. The chain links TRBV7-9 to TRBJ1-2; no clear D. This CDR3 has 14 residues. The germline gives CDR1 SEHNR, CDR2 FQNEAQ (reference sequence). V lost 1 base to trimming and J lost 4 bases, with 10 bases between them.

This clone was seen a single time. The rearrangement joins TRBV5-1 to TRBJ2-1; D uncertain. V shed 0 bases and J shed 5 bases, with 9 bases lying between them. Per the germline V gene, CDR1 is SGHRS and CDR2 is YFSETQ. CDR3 length: 14 residues. The CDR3 nucleotides are TGCGCCAGCAGCTTGGCCGGGTACCACAATGAGCAGTTCTTC. This translates into CASSLAGYHNEQFF.

The genes are TRBV18 and TRBJ1-5; maybe TRBD1 (6 bases). Per germline, CDR1 KGHSH and CDR2 LQKENI. V lost 6 bases, J lost 6 bases, and 18 bases lay in between. This CDR3 region has 15 residues. This CDR3 is CASSRTGYPGQPQHF. The CDR3 nucleotides are TGTGCCAGCTCTCGAACAGGGTATCCGGGTCAGCCCCAGCATTTT.

The rearrangement uses TRBV5-4 and TRBJ1-2; 9 bases align to TRBD1. Germline assignment: CDR1 SGHNT and CDR2 YYREEE (reference sequence). V was clipped by 2 bases and J by 5 bases; unmatched bases: 4. CDR3 size: 14 residues. The CDR3 DNA follows: TGTGCCAGCAGCTTAAACAGGGGGCATTATGGCTACACCTTC. As protein: CASSLNRGHYGYTF.

The chain is built from TRBV6-5 and TRBJ1-3, with D possibly being TRBD1 (6 bases). The germline gives CDR1 MNHEY, CDR2 SVGAGI. The length of the CDR3 is 14 residues. Trimming took off 5 bases at V and 4 bases at J, with 12 bases between the two ends. CDR3 in DNA: TGTGCCAGCAGTAGACAGGCATCCGGAAACACCATATATTTT. Its protein is CASSRQASGNTIYF.

V is TRBV6-4 and J is TRBJ2-3; 9 positions agree with TRBD2. Germline CDR1 reads MRHNA; CDR2 reads SNTAGT. The CDR3 has 14 residues. Unmatched junction bases numbered 5, after V lost 4 bases and J lost 6 bases. The CDR3 region has the DNA TGTGCCAGCAGTGTAGCGGGAGAGGCGGATACGCAGTATTTT. Translation gives CASSVAGEADTQYF.

Of note for this clone: One end of the junction is discordant with germline, which a read error may explain. The chain uses TRBV7-7 and TRBJ2-1; possibly TRBD1 for D (5 bases). Germline V CDR1 and CDR2: SSHAT, FNYEAQ (reference sequence). The CDR3 runs to 15 residues. The CDR3 sequence is CASSLVAGLSNEQFF. CDR3 DNA sequence: TGTGCTAGCAGCTTAGTAGCAGGGTTGAGCAATGAGCAGTTCTTC.

V usage is TRBV6-2 or TRBV6-3 and J usage is TRBJ2-1; D remains unclear. CDR3 length: 14 residues. Germline-derived CDR1 and CDR2 are MNHEY and SVGEGT. Trimming removed 0 bases at V and 3 bases at J, with 6 bases between. The CDR3 bases are TGTGCCAGCAGTTACTCCTTTGTCTACAATGAGCAGTTCTTC. This gives the protein CASSYSFVYNEQFF.

The J gene is TRBJ2-1, the V gene TRBV5-1; D may be TRBD2 (6 bases). Germline assignment: CDR1 SGHRS and CDR2 YFSETQ. The V and J ends lost 4 bases and 6 bases respectively, with 11 bases between them. The CDR3 contains 13 residues. CDR3 amino acids: CASSPTGVNEQFF. The CDR3 coding sequence is TGCGCCAGCAGCCCGACGGGGGTCAATGAGCAGTTCTTC.

This chain uses TRBV9 with TRBJ1-2, with unresolved D. Germline V gives CDR1 SGDLS, CDR2 YYNGEE. The CDR3 length is 14 residues. Deletions cut 0 bases from V and 8 bases from J, with 14 bases between. The CDR3 loop is CASSVEGTEAGYTF. The CDR3 nucleotides read TGTGCCAGCAGCGTAGAAGGAACAGAGGCGGGCTACACCTTC.

This clone was recorded once. V usage is TRBV9 and J usage is TRBJ1-2, with a weak D call TRBD1 (5 bases). The CDR3 sequence is 17 residues long. V shed 0 bases and J shed 0 bases, with 15 bases lying between them. The germline gives CDR1 SGDLS, CDR2 YYNGEE. The CDR3 nucleotides are TGTGCCAGCAGCGTAGGCGACAGACCCACCGCTAACTATGGCTACACCTTC. Translating gives CASSVGDRPTANYGYTF. Supplemented by reference TRBV9 and TRBJ1-2, the full variable domain reads DSGVTQTPKHLITATGQRVTLRCSPRSGDLSVYWYQQSLDQGLQFLIQYYNGEERAKGNILERFSAQQFPDLHSELNLSSLELGDSALYFCASSVGDRPTANYGYTFGSGTRLTVV.

The J gene is TRBJ1-2, the V gene TRBV6-5; D is ambiguous. This CDR3 has 13 residues. The germline V gene encodes CDR1 MNHEY and CDR2 SVGAGI. Trimming stripped 6 bases from V and 1 base from J, with 9 bases between. The CDR3 DNA sequence: TGTGCCAGCAGCCGACACTTTAACTATGGCTACACCTTC. It specifies CASSRHFNYGYTF.

The table lists this clone with a few counts. V gene TRBV30 combines with J gene TRBJ1-1; unclear D gene. Germline V gives CDR1 GTSNPN, CDR2 SVGIG (reference sequence). V dropped 0 bases and J dropped 11 bases, with 10 bases sitting between them. This CDR3 has 11 residues. The CDR3 protein is CAWSVRVGAFF. DNA for the CDR3: TGTGCCTGGAGTGTAAGGGTGGGGGCTTTCTTT.

This clone was detected only once. The chain combines TRBV24-1 with TRBJ2-5, with D hard to call. The CDR3 extends over 14 amino acids. Trimming took off 4 bases at V and 0 bases at J, with 8 bases between the two ends. CDR1 KGHDR and CDR2 SFDVKD come from the germline V gene. CDR3 region: CATSDPIHQETQYF. DNA for the CDR3: TGTGCCACCAGTGACCCCATACACCAAGAGACCCAGTACTTC.

CDR3: CASSFQTGENTEAFF. The CDR3 DNA is TGTGCCAGCAGCTTTCAGACAGGTGAGAACACTGAAGCTTTCTTT. The chain has TRBV7-2 and TRBJ1-1; D possibly corresponds to TRBD1 (6 bases). V dropped 3 bases and J dropped 1 base, with 12 bases sitting between them. The CDR3 contains 15 residues. The germline gives CDR1 SGHTA, CDR2 FQGNSA.

This clone appeared a single time. The V gene is TRBV19, the J gene TRBJ1-3; no definite D call. Trimming took off 1 base at V and 0 bases at J, with 7 bases between the two ends. CDR1 and CDR2 (germline): LNHDA, SQIVND (reference sequence). CDR3 length equals 15 residues. The CDR3 DNA is TGTGCCAGTAGTATAGGCCTCCGCTCTGGAAACACCATATATTTT. Translated, it gives CASSIGLRSGNTIYF.

This clone was seen just once. The genes are TRBV28 and TRBJ2-1; perhaps TRBD1 as D (6 bases). V dropped 3 bases and J dropped 0 bases, with 9 bases sitting between them. The CDR3 has 15 amino acids. Germline assignment: CDR1 MDHEN and CDR2 SYDVKM. In DNA, the CDR3 is TGTGCCAGCAGTTTCCAACAGGGCTCCTACAATGAGCAGTTCTTC. It is translated as CASSFQQGSYNEQFF. Variable domain in full (rest from reference TRBV28 and TRBJ2-1): DVKVTQSSRYLVKRTGEKVFLECVQDMDHENMFWYRQDPGLGLRLIYFSYDVKMKEKGDIPEGYSVSREKKERFSLILESASTNQTSMYLCASSFQQGSYNEQFFGPGTRLTVL.

The chain joins TRBV24-1 to TRBJ2-1; D is perhaps TRBD2 (5 bases). From germline, CDR1 is KGHDR and CDR2 SFDVKD. The V and J ends lost 2 bases and 9 bases respectively, with 10 bases between them. This CDR3 comprises 13 residues. The CDR3: CATSDSHGIEQFF. The CDR3 coding sequence is TGTGCCACCAGTGATTCCCACGGGATTGAGCAGTTCTTC.

This clone has a single count. The genes are TRBV6-2 or TRBV6-3 and TRBJ2-2; 7 nucleotides agree with TRBD1. Germline V gene lookup returns CDR1 MNHEY and CDR2 SVGEGT. With V trimmed by 2 bases and J by 1 base, 4 bases remained unmatched. The CDR3 spans 16 residues. The CDR3 region is CASSYTGTVNTGELFF. In DNA, the CDR3 is TGTGCCAGCAGTTACACCGGGACAGTGAACACCGGGGAGCTGTTTTTT.

The CDR3 DNA reads as TGTGCCAGCAGCCAAGATATCGGTACCAATCAGCCCCAGCATTTT. Translating gives CASSQDIGTNQPQHF. The chain links TRBV3-1 (or the pseudogene TRBV3-2) to TRBJ1-5; D gene ambiguous. The V gene lost 0 bases and the J gene lost 3 bases, with 9 bases spanning the gap. Germline V gives CDR1 LGHDT, CDR2 YNNKEL (reference sequence). This CDR3 is built from 15 residues.

The rearrangement links TRBV7-9 to TRBJ1-1, with D uncertain. The germline V gene encodes CDR1 SEHNR and CDR2 FQNEAQ (reference sequence). The germline V and J ends were trimmed by 5 bases and 3 bases, with 7 bases remaining between them. This CDR3 is built from 12 residues. CDR3 protein: CASSPGDTEAFF. Written as DNA, the CDR3 is TGTGCCAGCAGCCCCGGGGACACTGAAGCTTTCTTT.

DNA for the CDR3: TGTGCCACCAGCAGAGATACAGGGTCCAATCAGCCCCAGCATTTT. It is translated as CATSRDTGSNQPQHF. The rearrangement joins TRBV15 to TRBJ1-5; tentative D call: TRBD1 (6 bases). Germline loops: CDR1 LNHNV, CDR2 YYDKDF (reference sequence). This CDR3 comprises 15 residues. Deletions cut 0 bases from V and 3 bases from J, with 9 bases between.

This rearrangement joins TRBV19 to TRBJ2-2, with D perhaps given as TRBD1 or TRBD2 (5 bases each). Germline CDR1 and CDR2: LNHDA and SQIVND (reference sequence). Trimming cost V 0 bases and J 3 bases, with 11 bases left between them. The CDR3 consists of 16 residues. CDR3 in amino acids: CASSIEGVGYTGELFF. The DNA for the CDR3 is TGTGCCAGTAGTATAGAGGGGGTCGGTTACACCGGGGAGCTGTTTTTT.

V is TRBV10-3 and J is TRBJ2-3, with 9 bases fitting TRBD1. CDR3 length: 15 residues. Looked up from germline, CDR1 is ENHRY and CDR2 is SYGVKD. The V gene end was trimmed by 10 bases and the J gene end by 3 bases; junction bases not matched to a gene: 11. CDR3 sequence: CATQQGGTGTDTQYF. The CDR3 nucleotides are TGTGCCACACAACAAGGAGGGACAGGGACAGATACGCAGTATTTT.

In this sample, this clone turned up once. The V gene is TRBV7-8, the J gene TRBJ2-1; a possible D gene is TRBD2 (5 bases). Germline values: CDR1 SGHVS, CDR2 FQNEAQ. This CDR3 spans 14 amino acids. Trimming left V 1 base short and J 5 bases short, with 9 bases between. The CDR3 DNA sequence: TGTGCCAGCAGCTTAGGTCGGGGAAACAATGAGCAGTTCTTC. This translates into CASSLGRGNNEQFF.

The CDR3 spells CAGGRKAYTEAFF. CDR3 DNA: TGTGCCGGCGGGCGCAAGGCGTACACTGAAGCTTTCTTT. This chain uses TRBV30 with TRBJ1-1; D gene ambiguous. The CDR3 has 13 amino acids. The germline gives CDR1 GTSNPN, CDR2 SVGIG (reference sequence). Trimming removed 8 bases at V and 3 bases at J, with 16 bases between.

The rearrangement joins TRBV9 to TRBJ2-2; 8 bases map to TRBD2. The CDR3 is made up of 18 amino acids. Germline trimming cut 4 bases from V and 3 bases from J; bases unmatched to any gene: 14. Germline assignment: CDR1 SGDLS and CDR2 YYNGEE. DNA of the CDR3: TGTGCCAGCAGCCCCCCAAGAGGAGCAGCGGGAGACACCGGGGAGCTGTTTTTT. It translates to CASSPPRGAAGDTGELFF.

CDR3 in DNA: TGTGCCAGCAGCGGGGGACTAGCGGGAAACATTCAGTACTTC. As protein: CASSGGLAGNIQYF. The chain employs TRBV5-7 and TRBJ2-4, with 12 bases fitting TRBD2. TRBV5-7 is noted as an ORF with a role that remains uncertain. The ends lost 4 bases at V and 6 bases at J; junction bases unmatched: 2. This CDR3 is built from 14 residues.

The genes are TRBV19 and TRBJ2-1, with 8 bases identical to TRBD1. Germline CDR1 and CDR2: LNHDA and SQIVND (reference sequence). V lost 4 bases, J lost 1 base, and 9 bases stayed unmatched. The CDR3 loop spans 17 amino acids. The CDR3 protein is CASSNSWTGKSYNEQFF. Here the CDR3 DNA reads TGTGCCAGTAGTAACTCCTGGACAGGGAAATCCTACAATGAGCAGTTCTTC.

The V gene is TRBV11-2, the J gene TRBJ2-7; TRBD2 matches at 8 bases. The germline gives CDR1 SGHAT, CDR2 FQNNGV. The junction had 12 bases not matched to a gene; V was cut back by 2 bases and J by 6 bases. The CDR3 runs 16 residues. CDR3 coding DNA: TGTGCCAGCAGCTTAACAGCGGGAGAACCCCCTCTCGAGCAGTACTTC. Translated, it gives CASSLTAGEPPLEQYF.

Only a few counts were recorded for this clone. V usage is TRBV7-2 and J usage is TRBJ2-2; no reliable D call. The germline V gene has CDR1 SGHTA and CDR2 FQGNSA. The CDR3 length is 14 residues. V gave up 3 bases and J gave up 6 bases, with 11 bases separating them. This CDR3 is CASSFILDSGELFF. CDR3 sequence (DNA): TGTGCCAGCAGCTTCATCCTAGATTCCGGGGAGCTGTTTTTT.